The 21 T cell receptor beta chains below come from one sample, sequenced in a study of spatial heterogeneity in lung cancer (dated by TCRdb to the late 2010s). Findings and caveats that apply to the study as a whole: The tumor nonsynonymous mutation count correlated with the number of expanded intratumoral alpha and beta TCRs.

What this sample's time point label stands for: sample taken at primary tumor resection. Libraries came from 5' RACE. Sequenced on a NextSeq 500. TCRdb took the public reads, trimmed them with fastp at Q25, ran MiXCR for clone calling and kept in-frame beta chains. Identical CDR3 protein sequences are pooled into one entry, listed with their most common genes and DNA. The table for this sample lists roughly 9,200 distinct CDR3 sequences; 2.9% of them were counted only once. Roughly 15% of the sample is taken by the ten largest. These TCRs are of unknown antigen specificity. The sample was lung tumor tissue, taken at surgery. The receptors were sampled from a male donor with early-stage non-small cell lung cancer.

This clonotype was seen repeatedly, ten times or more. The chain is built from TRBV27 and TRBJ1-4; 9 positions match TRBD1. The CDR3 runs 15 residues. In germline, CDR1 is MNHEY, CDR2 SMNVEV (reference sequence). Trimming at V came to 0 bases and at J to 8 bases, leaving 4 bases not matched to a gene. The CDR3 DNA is TGTGCCAGCAGTTTATCAGGGACAGGGCGAGAAAAACTGTTTTTT. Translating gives CASSLSGTGREKLFF.

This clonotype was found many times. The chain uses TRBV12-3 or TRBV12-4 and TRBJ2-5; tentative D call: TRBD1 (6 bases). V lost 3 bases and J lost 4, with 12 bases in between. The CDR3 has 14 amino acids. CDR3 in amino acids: CASSFRGGLETQYF. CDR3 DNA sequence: TGTGCCAGCAGTTTTAGAGGGGGATTAGAGACCCAGTACTTC.

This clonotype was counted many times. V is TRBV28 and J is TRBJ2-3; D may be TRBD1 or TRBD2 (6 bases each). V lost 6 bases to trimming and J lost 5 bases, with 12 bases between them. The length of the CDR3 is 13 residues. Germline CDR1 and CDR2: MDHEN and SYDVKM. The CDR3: CASRSRGRDTQYF. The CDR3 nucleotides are TGTGCCAGCAGGTCCCGGGGGCGAGATACGCAGTATTTT.

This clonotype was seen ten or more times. CDR3 DNA: TGCGCCAGCAACGGGGGCACAGATACGCAGTATTTT. Protein: CASNGGTDTQYF. J is TRBJ2-3 and V is TRBV5-1; D is possibly TRBD2 (5 bases). Trimming pared 6 bases from V and 1 base from J, leaving 6 bases between. This CDR3 region has 12 residues. In germline, CDR1 is SGHRS, CDR2 YFSETQ.

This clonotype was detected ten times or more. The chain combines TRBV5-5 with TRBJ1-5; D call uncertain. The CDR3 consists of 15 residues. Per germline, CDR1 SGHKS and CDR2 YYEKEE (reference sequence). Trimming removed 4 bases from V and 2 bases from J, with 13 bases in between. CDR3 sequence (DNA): TGTGCCAGCAGCCTTTCTTCTCAGGGCAATCAGCCCCAGCATTTT. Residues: CASSLSSQGNQPQHF.

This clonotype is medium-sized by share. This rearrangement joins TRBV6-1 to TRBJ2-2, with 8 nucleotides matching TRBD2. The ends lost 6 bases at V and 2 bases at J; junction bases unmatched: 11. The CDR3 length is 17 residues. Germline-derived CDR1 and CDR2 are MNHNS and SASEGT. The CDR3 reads CASSSGGGGRNTGELFF. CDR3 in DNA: TGTGCCAGCAGCTCTGGGGGCGGGGGGCGTAACACCGGGGAGCTGTTTTTT.

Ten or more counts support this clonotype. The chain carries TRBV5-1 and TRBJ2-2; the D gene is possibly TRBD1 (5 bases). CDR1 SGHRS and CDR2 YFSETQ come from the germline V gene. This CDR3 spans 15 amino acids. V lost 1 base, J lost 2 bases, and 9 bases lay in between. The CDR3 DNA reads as TGCGCCAGCAGCTTGTTCCAGGGAAACACCGGGGAGCTGTTTTTT. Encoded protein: CASSLFQGNTGELFF. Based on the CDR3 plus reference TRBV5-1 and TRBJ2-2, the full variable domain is KAGVTQTPRYLIKTRGQQVTLSCSPISGHRSVSWYQQTPGQGLQFLFEYFSETQRNKGNFPGRFSGRQFSNSRSEMNVSTLELGDSALYLCASSLFQGNTGELFFGEGSRLTVL.

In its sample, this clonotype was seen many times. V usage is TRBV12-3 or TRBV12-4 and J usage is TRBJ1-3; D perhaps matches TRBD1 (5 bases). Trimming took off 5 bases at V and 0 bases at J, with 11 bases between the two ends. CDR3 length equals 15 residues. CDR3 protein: CASSPREPSGNTIYF. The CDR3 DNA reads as TGTGCCAGCAGTCCCAGGGAACCCTCTGGAAACACCATATATTTT.

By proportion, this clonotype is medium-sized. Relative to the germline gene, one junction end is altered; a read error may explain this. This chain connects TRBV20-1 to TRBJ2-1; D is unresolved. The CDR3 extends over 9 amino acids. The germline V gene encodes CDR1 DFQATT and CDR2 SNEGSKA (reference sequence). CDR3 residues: CSARDESSF. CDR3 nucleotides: TGCAGTGCTAGAGATGAATCTTCCTTC.

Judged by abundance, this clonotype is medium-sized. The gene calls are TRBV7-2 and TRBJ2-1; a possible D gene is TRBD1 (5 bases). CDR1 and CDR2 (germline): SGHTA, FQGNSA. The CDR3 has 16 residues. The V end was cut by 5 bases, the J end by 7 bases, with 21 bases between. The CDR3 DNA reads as TGTGCCAGCAGCCCGAGTTGGTCCAGGGCAGGGAATGAGCAGTTCTTC. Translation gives CASSPSWSRAGNEQFF.

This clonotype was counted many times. In DNA form, the CDR3 reads TGCAGTGTCGGCCACTACGAGCAGTACTTC. Translating gives CSVGHYEQYF. This sequence joins TRBV20-1 and TRBJ2-7, with D hard to call. V was clipped by 7 bases and J by 3 bases, with 7 bases between them. The CDR3 runs to 10 residues. The germline gives CDR1 DFQATT, CDR2 SNEGSKA (reference sequence).

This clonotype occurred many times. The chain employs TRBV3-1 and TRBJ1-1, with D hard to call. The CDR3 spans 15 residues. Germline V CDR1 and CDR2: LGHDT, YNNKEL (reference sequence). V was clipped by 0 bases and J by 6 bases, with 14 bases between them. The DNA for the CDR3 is TGTGCCAGCAGCCAAGAAAGAAGAACCTTGTCTGAAGCTTTCTTT. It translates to CASSQERRTLSEAFF.

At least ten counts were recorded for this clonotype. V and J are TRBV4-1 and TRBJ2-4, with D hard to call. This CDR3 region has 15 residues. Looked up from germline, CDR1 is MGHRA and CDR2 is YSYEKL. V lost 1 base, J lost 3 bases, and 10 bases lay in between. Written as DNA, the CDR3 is TGCGCCAGCAGCCAAGGGGGATTAGGCAAAAACATTCAGTACTTC. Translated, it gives CASSQGGLGKNIQYF.

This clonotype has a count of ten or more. CDR3 DNA sequence: TGTGCCAGCAGTGAATACGGGCAGGCTGGTACGCAGTATTTT. The encoded protein is CASSEYGQAGTQYF. The chain has TRBV2 and TRBJ2-3; D gene uncertain. With 2 bases removed from V and 8 bases from J, the gap between germline ends came to 14 bases. CDR3 length: 14 residues. Germline lookup yields CDR1 SNHLY and CDR2 FYNNEI.

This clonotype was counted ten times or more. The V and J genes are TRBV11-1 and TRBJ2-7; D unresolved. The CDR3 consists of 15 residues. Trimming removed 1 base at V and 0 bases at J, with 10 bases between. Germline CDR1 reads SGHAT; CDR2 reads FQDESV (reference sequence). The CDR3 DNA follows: TGTGCCAGCAGCTTAGTTGGCGGTAGCTCCTACGAGCAGTACTTC. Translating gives CASSLVGGSSYEQYF.

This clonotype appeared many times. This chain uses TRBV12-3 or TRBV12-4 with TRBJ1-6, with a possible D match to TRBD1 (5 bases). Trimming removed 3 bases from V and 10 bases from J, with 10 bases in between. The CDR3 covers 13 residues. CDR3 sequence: CASSFLGDSPLHF. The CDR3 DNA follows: TGTGCCAGCAGTTTTCTGGGGGACTCACCCCTCCACTTT.

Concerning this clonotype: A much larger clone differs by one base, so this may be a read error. CDR3 residues: CASSQCAGTAGELFF. The CDR3 nucleotides are TGTGCCAGCAGCCAATGCGCAGGGACAGCCGGGGAGCTGTTTTTT. The V and J genes are TRBV3-1 and TRBJ2-2; 7 bases match TRBD1. CDR1 and CDR2 from the germline V gene are LGHDT and YNNKEL (reference sequence). The CDR3 consists of 15 residues. J was trimmed by 6 bases and V by 2 bases; bases with no gene match: 6. The whole variable domain, filled in from reference TRBV3-1 and TRBJ2-2, reads DTAVSQTPKYLVTQMGNDKSIKCEQNLGHDTMYWYKQDSKKFLKIMFSYNNKELIINETVPNRFSPKSPDKAHLNLHINSLELGDSAVYFCASSQCAGTAGELFFGEGSRLTVL.

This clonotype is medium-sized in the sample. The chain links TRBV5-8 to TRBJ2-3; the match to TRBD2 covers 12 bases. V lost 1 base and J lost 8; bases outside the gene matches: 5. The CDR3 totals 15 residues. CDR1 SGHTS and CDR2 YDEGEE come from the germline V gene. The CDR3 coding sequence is TGTGCCAGCAGCTTGCCTCTAGCGGGGGGGCGTACGCAGTATTTT. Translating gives CASSLPLAGGRTQYF.

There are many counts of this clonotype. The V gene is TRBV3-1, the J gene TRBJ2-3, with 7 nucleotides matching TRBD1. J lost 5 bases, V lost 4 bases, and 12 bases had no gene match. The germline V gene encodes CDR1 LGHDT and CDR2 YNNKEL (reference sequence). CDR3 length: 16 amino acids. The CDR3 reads CASSPRGTGDGDTQYF. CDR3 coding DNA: TGTGCCAGCAGCCCCAGAGGTACAGGGGATGGAGATACGCAGTATTTT.

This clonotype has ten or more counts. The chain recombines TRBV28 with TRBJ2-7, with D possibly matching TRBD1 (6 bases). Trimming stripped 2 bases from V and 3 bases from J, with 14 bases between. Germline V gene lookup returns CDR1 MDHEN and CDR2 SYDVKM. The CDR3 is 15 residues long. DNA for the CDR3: TGTGCCAGCAGTTTAGGGCCAGGGGTAAACTACGAGCAGTACTTC. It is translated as CASSLGPGVNYEQYF.

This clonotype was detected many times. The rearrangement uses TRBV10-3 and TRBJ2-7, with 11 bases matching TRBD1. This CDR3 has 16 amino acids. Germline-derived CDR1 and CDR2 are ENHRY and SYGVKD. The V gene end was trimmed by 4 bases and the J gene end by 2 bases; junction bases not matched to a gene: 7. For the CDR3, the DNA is TGTGCCATCAGTGTGAGGGGACAGGGGGGGACCTACGAGCAGTACTTC. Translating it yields CAISVRGQGGTYEQYF.